This T cell receptor (beta chain) was captured by sequencing in a study of blood T cell repertoires in COVID-19. Study information: In each case, the material was cDNA or gDNA derived from T cells, B-cell-depleted T cells, or PBMCs.

The sample holds a few counts of this clone. Original processing methods: Reference gene primer amplification in the assay estimated nucleated cell counts. The repertoire was sequenced with immunoSEQ multiplex PCR; TCRdb's copy has only in-frame clones and lacks some. V, J and clone size were drawn from that table, and D and trimming were deduced from the DNA. Here the sample spans 250,000 to 400,000 clones, about nine tenths being singletons. J was trimmed by 9 bases and V by 5 bases; bases with no gene match: 9. Germline CDR1 is MNHEY and CDR2 is SVGEGT. This CDR3 is 15 amino acids long. The TCR originated in a man between 60 and 75 years old who had recovered from COVID-19. V usage is TRBV6-2 or TRBV6-3 and J usage is TRBJ2-7, with TRBD2 matching over 14 bases. The sample consisted of PBMCs or T cells enriched from blood (not recorded which). CDR3 DNA sequence: TGTGCCAGCAGTCCGGCGGGACTAGCGGGAGTTTGGCAGTACTTC. Its translation is CASSPAGLAGVWQYF.